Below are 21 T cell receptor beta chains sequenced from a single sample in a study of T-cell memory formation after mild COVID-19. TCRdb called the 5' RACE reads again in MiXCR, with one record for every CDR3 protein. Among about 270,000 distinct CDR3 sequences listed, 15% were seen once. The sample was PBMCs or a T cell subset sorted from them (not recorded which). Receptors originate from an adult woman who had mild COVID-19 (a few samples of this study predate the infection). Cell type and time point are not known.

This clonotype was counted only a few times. CDR3 in amino acids: CASSQDWGTQETQYF. DNA of the CDR3: TGTGCCAGCAGCCAAGATTGGGGAACACAAGAGACCCAGTACTTC. The V call is TRBV3-1, the J call TRBJ2-5; no clear D. This CDR3 region has 15 residues. V lost 0 bases, J lost 2 bases, and 10 bases lay in between. Germline lookup yields CDR1 LGHDT and CDR2 YNNKEL (reference sequence).

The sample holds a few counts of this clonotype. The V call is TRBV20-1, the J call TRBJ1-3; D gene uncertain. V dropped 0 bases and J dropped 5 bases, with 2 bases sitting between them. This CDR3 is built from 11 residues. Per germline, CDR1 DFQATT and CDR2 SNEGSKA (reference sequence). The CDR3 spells CSARDRNTIYF. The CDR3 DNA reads TGCAGTGCTAGAGATCGAAACACCATATATTTT.

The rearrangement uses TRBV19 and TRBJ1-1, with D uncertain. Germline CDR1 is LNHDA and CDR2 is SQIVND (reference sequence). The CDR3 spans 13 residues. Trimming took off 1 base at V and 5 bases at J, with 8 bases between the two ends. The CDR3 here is CASSIGLGTEAFF. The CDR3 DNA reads TGTGCCAGTAGTATAGGATTGGGGACTGAAGCTTTCTTT.

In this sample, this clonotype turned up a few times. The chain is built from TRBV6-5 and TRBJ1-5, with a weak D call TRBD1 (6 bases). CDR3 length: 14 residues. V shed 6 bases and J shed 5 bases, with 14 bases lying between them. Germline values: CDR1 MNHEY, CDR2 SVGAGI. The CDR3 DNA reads TGTGCCAGCAGCCTGGACAGTAGATATCAGCCCCAGCATTTT. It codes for CASSLDSRYQPQHF.

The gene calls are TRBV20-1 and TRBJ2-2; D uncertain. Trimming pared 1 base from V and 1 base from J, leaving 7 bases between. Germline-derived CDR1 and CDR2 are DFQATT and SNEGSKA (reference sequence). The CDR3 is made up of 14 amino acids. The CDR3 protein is CSARVAVNTGELFF. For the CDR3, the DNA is TGCAGTGCTAGAGTGGCAGTGAACACCGGGGAGCTGTTTTTT.

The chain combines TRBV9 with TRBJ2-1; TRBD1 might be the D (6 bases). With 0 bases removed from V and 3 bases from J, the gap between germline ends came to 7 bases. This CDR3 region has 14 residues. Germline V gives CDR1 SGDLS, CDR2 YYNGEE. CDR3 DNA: TGTGCCAGCAGCGTAGAACAGGGCTACAATGAGCAGTTCTTC. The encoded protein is CASSVEQGYNEQFF.

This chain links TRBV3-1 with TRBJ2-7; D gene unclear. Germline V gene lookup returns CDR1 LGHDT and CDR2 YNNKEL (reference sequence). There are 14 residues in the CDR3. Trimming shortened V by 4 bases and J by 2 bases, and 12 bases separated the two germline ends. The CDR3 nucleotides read TGTGCCAGCAGCCCCCGACAAAAGCCCTACGAGCAGTACTTC. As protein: CASSPRQKPYEQYF.

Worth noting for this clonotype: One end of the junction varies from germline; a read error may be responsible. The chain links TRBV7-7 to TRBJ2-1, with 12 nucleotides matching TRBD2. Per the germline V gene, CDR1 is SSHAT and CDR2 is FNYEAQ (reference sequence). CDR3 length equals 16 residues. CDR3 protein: CASSAQGLAGINEQFF. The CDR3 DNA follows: TGTGCTAGCAGCGCGCAGGGACTAGCGGGTATCAATGAGCAGTTCTTC.

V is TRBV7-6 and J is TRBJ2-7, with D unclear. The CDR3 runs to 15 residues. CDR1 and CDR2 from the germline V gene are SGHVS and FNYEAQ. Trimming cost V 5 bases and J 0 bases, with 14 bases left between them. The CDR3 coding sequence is TGTGCCAGCAGCCCCCTGACGTTACCCTCCTACGAGCAGTACTTC. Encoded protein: CASSPLTLPSYEQYF.

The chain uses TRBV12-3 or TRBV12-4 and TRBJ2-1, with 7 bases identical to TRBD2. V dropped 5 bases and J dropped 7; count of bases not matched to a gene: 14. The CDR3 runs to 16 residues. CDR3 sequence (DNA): TGTGCCAGCAGTCGATATAGGACTAGTCCCTCGAATGAGCAGTTCTTC. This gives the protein CASSRYRTSPSNEQFF.

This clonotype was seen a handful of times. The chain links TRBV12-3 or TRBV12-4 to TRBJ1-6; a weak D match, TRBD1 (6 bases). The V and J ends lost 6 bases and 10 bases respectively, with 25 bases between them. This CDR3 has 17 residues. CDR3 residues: CASRRGQQQGGRSPLHF. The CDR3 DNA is TGTGCCAGCAGACGGGGACAACAACAGGGAGGTCGATCACCCCTCCACTTT.

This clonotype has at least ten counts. The CDR3: CASSPTLSGGRDEQFF. The CDR3, as DNA: TGCGCCAGCAGCCCCACCCTAAGCGGGGGGCGCGATGAGCAGTTCTTC. The J gene is TRBJ2-1, the V gene TRBV5-1; the match to TRBD2 covers 9 bases. This CDR3 has 16 residues. Germline loops: CDR1 SGHRS, CDR2 YFSETQ. V dropped 4 bases and J dropped 8; count of bases not matched to a gene: 13.

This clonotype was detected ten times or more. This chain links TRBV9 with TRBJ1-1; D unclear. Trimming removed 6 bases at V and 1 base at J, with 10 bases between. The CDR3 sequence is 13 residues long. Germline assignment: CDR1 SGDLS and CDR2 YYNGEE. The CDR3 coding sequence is TGTGCCAGCACCCGGGTTCCGAACACTGAAGCTTTCTTT. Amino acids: CASTRVPNTEAFF. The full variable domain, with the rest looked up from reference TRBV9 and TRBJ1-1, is DSGVTQTPKHLITATGQRVTLRCSPRSGDLSVYWYQQSLDQGLQFLIQYYNGEERAKGNILERFSAQQFPDLHSELNLSSLELGDSALYFCASTRVPNTEAFFGQGTRLTVV.

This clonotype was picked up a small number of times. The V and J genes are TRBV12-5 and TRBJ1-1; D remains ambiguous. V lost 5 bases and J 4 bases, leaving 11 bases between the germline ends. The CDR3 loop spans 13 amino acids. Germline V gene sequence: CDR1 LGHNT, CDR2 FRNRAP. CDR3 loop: CASGPASGTEAFF. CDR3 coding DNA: TGTGCTAGTGGTCCTGCGTCAGGCACTGAAGCTTTCTTT.

CDR3 loop: CASSPSGVSDGYTF. CDR3 bases: TGTGCCAGCTCACCTTCCGGGGTATCGGATGGCTACACCTTC. The chain links TRBV18 to TRBJ1-2, with D hard to call. Trimming cost V 3 bases and J 6 bases, with 14 bases left between them. The CDR3 is made up of 14 amino acids. The germline V gene has CDR1 KGHSH and CDR2 LQKENI. Complete variable domain (other parts from reference TRBV18 and TRBJ1-2): NAGVMQNPRHLVRRRGQEARLRCSPMKGHSHVYWYRQLPEEGLKFMVYLQKENIIDESGMPKERFSAEFPKEGPSILRIQQVVRGDSAAYFCASSPSGVSDGYTFGSGTRLTVV.

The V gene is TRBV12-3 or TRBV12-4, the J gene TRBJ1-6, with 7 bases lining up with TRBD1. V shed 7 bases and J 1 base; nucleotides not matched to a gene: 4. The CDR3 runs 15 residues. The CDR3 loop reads CASTPGGSYNSPLHF. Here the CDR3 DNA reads TGTGCCAGCACTCCAGGGGGTTCCTATAATTCACCCCTCCACTTT.

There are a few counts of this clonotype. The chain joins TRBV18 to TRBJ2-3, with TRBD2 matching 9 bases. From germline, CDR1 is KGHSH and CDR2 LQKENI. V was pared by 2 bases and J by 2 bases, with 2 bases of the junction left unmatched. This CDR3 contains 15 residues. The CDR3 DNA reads TGTGCCAGCTCACCAAGACTAGCGGACACAGATACGCAGTATTTT. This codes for CASSPRLADTDTQYF.

CDR3: CASSLGSIHSSYNEQFF. CDR3 coding DNA: TGTGCCAGCAGTCTCGGTTCAATCCACAGCTCCTACAATGAGCAGTTCTTC. The V and J genes are TRBV12-3 or TRBV12-4 and TRBJ2-1; D uncertain. This CDR3 contains 17 residues. Trimming stripped 5 bases from V and 0 bases from J, with 17 bases between.

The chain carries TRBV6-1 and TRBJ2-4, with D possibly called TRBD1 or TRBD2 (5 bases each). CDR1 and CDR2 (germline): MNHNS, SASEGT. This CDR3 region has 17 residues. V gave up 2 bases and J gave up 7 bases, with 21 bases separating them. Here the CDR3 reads CASSENFGAHRGNIQYF. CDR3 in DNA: TGTGCCAGCAGTGAAAATTTCGGGGCCCACCGTGGGAACATTCAGTACTTC.

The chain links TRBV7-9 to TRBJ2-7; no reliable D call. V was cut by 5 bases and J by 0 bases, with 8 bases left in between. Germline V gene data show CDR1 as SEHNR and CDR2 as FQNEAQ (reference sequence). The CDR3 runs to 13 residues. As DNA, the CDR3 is TGTGCCAGCAGCCTTTCGGCCTCCTACGAGCAGTACTTC. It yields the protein CASSLSASYEQYF.

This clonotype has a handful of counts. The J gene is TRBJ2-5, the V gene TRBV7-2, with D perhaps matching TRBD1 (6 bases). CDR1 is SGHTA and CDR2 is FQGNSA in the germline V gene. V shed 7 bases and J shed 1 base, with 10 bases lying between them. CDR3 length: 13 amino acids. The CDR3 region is CASIRGTQETQYF. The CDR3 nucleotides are TGTGCCAGCATCAGGGGTACCCAAGAGACCCAGTACTTC. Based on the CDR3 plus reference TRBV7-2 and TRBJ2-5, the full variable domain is GAGVSQSPSNKVTEKGKDVELRCDPISGHTALYWYRQSLGQGLEFLIYFQGNSAPDKSGLPSDRFSAERTGGSVSTLTIQRTQQEDSAVYLCASIRGTQETQYFGPGTRLLVL.